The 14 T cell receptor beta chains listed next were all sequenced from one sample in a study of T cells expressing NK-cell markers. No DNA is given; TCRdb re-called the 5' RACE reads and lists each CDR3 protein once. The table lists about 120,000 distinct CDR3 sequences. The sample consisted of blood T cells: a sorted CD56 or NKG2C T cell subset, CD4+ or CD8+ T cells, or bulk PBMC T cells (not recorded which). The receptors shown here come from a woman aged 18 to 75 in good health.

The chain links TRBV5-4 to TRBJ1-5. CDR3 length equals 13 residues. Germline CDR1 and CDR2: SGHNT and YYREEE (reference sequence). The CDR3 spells CASSLEGGQPQHF.

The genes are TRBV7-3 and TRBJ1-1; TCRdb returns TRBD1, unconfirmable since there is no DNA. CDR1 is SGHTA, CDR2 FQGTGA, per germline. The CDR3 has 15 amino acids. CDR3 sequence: CASSLSLGENTEAFF.

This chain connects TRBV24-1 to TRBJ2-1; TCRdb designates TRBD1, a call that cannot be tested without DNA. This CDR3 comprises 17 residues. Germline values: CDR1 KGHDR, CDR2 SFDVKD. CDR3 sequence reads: CATSDSNPGVGNNEQFF.

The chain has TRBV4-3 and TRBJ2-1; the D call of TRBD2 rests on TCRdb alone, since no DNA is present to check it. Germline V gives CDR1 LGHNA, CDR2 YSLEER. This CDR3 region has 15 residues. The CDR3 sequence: CASSQEGYARGEQFF.

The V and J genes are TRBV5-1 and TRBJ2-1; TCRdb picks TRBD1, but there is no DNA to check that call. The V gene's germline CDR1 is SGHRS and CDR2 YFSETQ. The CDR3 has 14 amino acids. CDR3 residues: CASSVGTAPNEQFF.

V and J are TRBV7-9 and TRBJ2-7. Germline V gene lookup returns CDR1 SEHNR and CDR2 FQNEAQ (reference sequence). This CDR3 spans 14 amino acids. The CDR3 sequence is CASSLGLGTHEQYF.

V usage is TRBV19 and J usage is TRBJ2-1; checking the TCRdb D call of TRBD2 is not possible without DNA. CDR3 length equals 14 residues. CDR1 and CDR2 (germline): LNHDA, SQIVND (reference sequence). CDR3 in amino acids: CASSTPLLGNEQFF.

Here the CDR3 reads CSVLGMGRTPYEQYF. The rearrangement links TRBV20-1 to TRBJ2-7; TCRdb's D call, TRBD1, is unchecked because there is no DNA. CDR1 is DFQATT, CDR2 SNEGSKA, per germline (reference sequence). CDR3 size: 15 residues.

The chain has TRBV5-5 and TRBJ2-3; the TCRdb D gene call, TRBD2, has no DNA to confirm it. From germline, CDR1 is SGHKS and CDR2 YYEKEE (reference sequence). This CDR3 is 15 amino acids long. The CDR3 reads CASSWVAESTDTQYF.

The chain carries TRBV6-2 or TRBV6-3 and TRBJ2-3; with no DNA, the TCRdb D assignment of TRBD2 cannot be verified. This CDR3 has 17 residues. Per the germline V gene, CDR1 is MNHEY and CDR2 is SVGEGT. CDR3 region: CASSYSRLAGFTDTQYF.

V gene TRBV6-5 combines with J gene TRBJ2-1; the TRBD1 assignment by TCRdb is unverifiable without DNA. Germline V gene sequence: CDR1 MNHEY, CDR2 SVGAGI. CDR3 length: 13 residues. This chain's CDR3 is CASSYSPGQAEFF.

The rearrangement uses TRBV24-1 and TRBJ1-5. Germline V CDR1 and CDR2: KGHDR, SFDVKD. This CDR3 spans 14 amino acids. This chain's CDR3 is CATSEGSTNQPQHF.

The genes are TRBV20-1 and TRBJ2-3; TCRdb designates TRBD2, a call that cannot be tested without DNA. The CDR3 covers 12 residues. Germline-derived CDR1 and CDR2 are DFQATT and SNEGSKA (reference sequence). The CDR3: CSGDSDTDTQYF.

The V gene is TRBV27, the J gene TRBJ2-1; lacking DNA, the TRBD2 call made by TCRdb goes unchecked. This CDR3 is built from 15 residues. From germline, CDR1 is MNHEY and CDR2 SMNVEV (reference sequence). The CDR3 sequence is CASRREDRWVNEQFF.